What follows are 8 T cell receptor beta chains derived from one specimen sequenced in a study of response to subunit inactivated influenza vaccine. TCRdb reprocessed the RT-PCR reads via MiXCR and lists one record per CDR3 protein. The sample has some 500,000 distinct CDR3 sequences; approximately 15% are singletons. The sequenced sample was CD4+ T cells sorted from PBMCs, obtained roughly 24 months after vaccination. All receptors come from a man between 50 and 70 years old who received an inactivated influenza vaccine.

This clonotype has a handful of counts. The rearrangement links TRBV27 to TRBJ2-1; 9 bases match TRBD2. Germline values: CDR1 MNHEY, CDR2 SMNVEV (reference sequence). The V segment lost 5 bases and the J segment 3 bases; nucleotides outside the gene matches: 11. The CDR3 length is 17 residues. The CDR3 DNA is TGTGCCAGCAGTCCCCGTAGAGGGACTAGCTTCTACAATGAGCAGTTCTTC. Translation gives CASSPRRGTSFYNEQFF.

This clonotype has more than one count but fewer than ten. This chain joins TRBV20-1 and TRBJ2-3; 13 bases line up with TRBD2. V lost 6 bases to trimming and J lost 1 base; unmatched junction nucleotides: 7. Germline V gene sequence: CDR1 DFQATT, CDR2 SNEGSKA (reference sequence). The CDR3 covers 16 residues. CDR3 sequence reads: CSASTSGRMGTDTQYF. The CDR3 DNA reads TGCAGTGCCTCGACTAGCGGGAGGATGGGCACAGATACGCAGTATTTT.

The chain couples TRBV3-1 to TRBJ2-1, with 10 bases lining up with TRBD2. CDR1 LGHDT and CDR2 YNNKEL come from the germline V gene (reference sequence). The junction had 5 bases not matched to a gene; V was cut back by 0 bases and J by 15 bases. The CDR3 is made up of 13 amino acids. The DNA of the CDR3 is TGTGCCAGCAGCCAAGATCCAGCGGGAGGGTTGTTCTTC. This gives the protein CASSQDPAGGLFF.

This chain connects TRBV12-3 or TRBV12-4 to TRBJ1-1; D is undetermined. The CDR3 extends over 14 amino acids. V lost 5 bases to trimming and J lost 2 bases, with 12 bases between them. CDR3 sequence: CASSPLKPNTEAFF. As DNA, the CDR3 is TGTGCCAGCAGTCCCTTAAAACCTAACACTGAAGCTTTCTTT.

The V and J genes are TRBV12-3 or TRBV12-4 and TRBJ2-7; 9 nucleotides line up with TRBD2. This CDR3 comprises 12 residues. DNA for the CDR3: TGTGCGTCCGTAGCGGGAGTAGGCGAGCAGTACTTC. This encodes CASVAGVGEQYF.

In its sample, this clonotype was seen many times. The V call is TRBV12-3 or TRBV12-4, the J call TRBJ2-2; 9 nucleotides align to TRBD2. Unmatched junction bases numbered 8, after V lost 5 bases and J lost 4 bases. The CDR3 sequence is 16 residues long. This chain's CDR3 is CASSPVGRGGTGELFF. The CDR3 nucleotides are TGTGCCAGCAGTCCGGTCGGGCGGGGGGGCACCGGGGAGCTGTTTTTT.

V usage is TRBV11-2 and J usage is TRBJ1-3, with D possibly matching TRBD1 (6 bases). Trimming stripped 1 base from V and 0 bases from J, with 10 bases between. Germline assignment: CDR1 SGHAT and CDR2 FQNNGV. The CDR3 has 16 amino acids. The CDR3 bases are TGTGCCAGCAGCTTAGTAAGGGACACCTCTGGAAACACCATATATTTT. Translation gives CASSLVRDTSGNTIYF.

The rearrangement uses TRBV27 and TRBJ2-7, with D perhaps matching TRBD1 (6 bases). Trimming stripped 4 bases from V and 5 bases from J, with 15 bases between. CDR1 is MNHEY, CDR2 SMNVEV, per germline (reference sequence). The CDR3 is 14 amino acids. The CDR3 region has the DNA TGTGCCAGCAGTTCCGGACAGTTTACCCACGAGCAGTACTTC. It codes for CASSSGQFTHEQYF.